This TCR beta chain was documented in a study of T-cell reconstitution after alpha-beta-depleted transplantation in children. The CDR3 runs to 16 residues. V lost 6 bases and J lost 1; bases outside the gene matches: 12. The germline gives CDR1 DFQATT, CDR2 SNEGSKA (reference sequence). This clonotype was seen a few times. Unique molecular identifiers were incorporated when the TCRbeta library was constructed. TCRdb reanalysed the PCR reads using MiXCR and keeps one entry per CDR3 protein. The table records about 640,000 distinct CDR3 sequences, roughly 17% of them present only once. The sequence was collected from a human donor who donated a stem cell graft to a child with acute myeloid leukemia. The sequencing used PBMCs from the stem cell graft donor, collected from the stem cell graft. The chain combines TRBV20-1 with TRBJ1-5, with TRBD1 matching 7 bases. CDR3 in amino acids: CSATTGWSRSNQPQHF. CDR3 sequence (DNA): TGCAGTGCCACGACAGGGTGGAGTAGGAGCAATCAGCCCCAGCATTTT.